Presented here are 23 T cell receptor beta chains from one specimen sequenced in a study of shared clonotypes between healthy human individuals. TCRdb's copy holds only in-frame clones and misses some; the assay was immunoSEQ multiplex PCR. The sample carries 2 million to 3 million clones, 80% to 95% recorded once. Sequencing used naive CD4+ T cells from PBMCs. Subset in this sample: CD45RA+ positively selected. The origin of the receptors is a man between 18 and 29 years old in good health. Some clones in this sample may be carry-over from other donors' samples.

The chain has TRBV10-3 and TRBJ2-1; 10 bases align to TRBD1. The CDR3 has 21 residues. The trim removed 6 bases at V and 6 bases at J, leaving 26 bases unmatched. CDR1 and CDR2 (germline): ENHRY, SYGVKD. The CDR3 sequence: CAIRTTGTGVTGGQLGNEQFF. The CDR3 DNA is TGTGCCATCAGGACTACCGGGACAGGGGTGACGGGAGGGCAGTTAGGCAATGAGCAGTTCTTC.

This clone came up once. This chain joins TRBV14 and TRBJ1-3; D is possibly TRBD1 (5 bases). The CDR3 has 15 residues. With 8 bases removed from V and 3 bases from J, the gap between germline ends came to 17 bases. From germline, CDR1 is SGHDN and CDR2 FVKESK. CDR3 loop: CASSRARGSGNTIYF. CDR3 nucleotide sequence: TGTGCCAGCTCCCGGGCTAGGGGCAGTGGAAACACCATATATTTT.

The chain has TRBV15 and TRBJ2-1, with no clear D. The CDR3 sequence is 13 residues long. CDR1 LNHNV and CDR2 YYDKDF come from the germline V gene (reference sequence). V lost 3 bases to trimming and J lost 8 bases, with 11 bases between them. The CDR3 sequence: CATSRYQRDEQFF. The DNA for the CDR3 is TGTGCCACCAGCAGGTACCAAAGGGATGAGCAGTTCTTC.

CDR3 sequence (DNA): TGTGCCAGCAGTTTAGATTACAATGAGCAGTTCTTC. Protein product: CASSLDYNEQFF. The chain recombines TRBV2 with TRBJ2-1; D is undetermined. V was shortened by 5 bases and J by 4 bases, with 6 bases between the two germline ends. The CDR3 spans 12 residues. The V gene's germline CDR1 is SNHLY and CDR2 FYNNEI.

This chain joins TRBV15 and TRBJ2-5; weak D call: TRBD1 (5 bases). Germline V gene data show CDR1 as LNHNV and CDR2 as YYDKDF (reference sequence). The CDR3 runs to 13 residues. The V end was cut by 5 bases, the J end by 1 base, with 8 bases between. For the CDR3, the DNA is TGTGCCACCAGCTTTGGGGCCCAAGAGACCCAGTACTTC. This translates into CATSFGAQETQYF. The full variable domain, its missing parts supplied by reference TRBV15 and TRBJ2-5, is DAMVIQNPRYQVTQFGKPVTLSCSQTLNHNVMYWYQQKSSQAPKLLFHYYDKDFNNEADTPDNFQSRRPNTSFCFLDIRSPGLGDTAMYLCATSFGAQETQYFGPGTRLLVL.

The gene calls are TRBV11-2 and TRBJ2-7, with D possibly being TRBD2 (5 bases). Germline V gives CDR1 SGHAT, CDR2 FQNNGV. V lost 3 bases and J lost 7, with 16 bases in between. CDR3 length: 14 residues. CDR3 DNA: TGTGCCAGCAGCTTGGGCAGTCTGGCGGGTGAGCAGTACTTC. This codes for CASSLGSLAGEQYF.

This clone was observed once. Other DNA sequences in the same sample also yield this CDR3. The chain uses TRBV5-1 and TRBJ2-5; possible D gene TRBD1, 6 bases. V lost 1 base, J lost 3 bases, and 10 bases lay in between. Germline CDR1 is SGHRS and CDR2 is YFSETQ. The CDR3 contains 14 residues. The CDR3, as DNA: TGCGCCAGCAGCTTGCTAGCAGGGGAAGAGACCCAGTACTTC. It is translated as CASSLLAGEETQYF. The full variable domain, its missing parts supplied by reference TRBV5-1 and TRBJ2-5, is KAGVTQTPRYLIKTRGQQVTLSCSPISGHRSVSWYQQTPGQGLQFLFEYFSETQRNKGNFPGRFSGRQFSNSRSEMNVSTLELGDSALYLCASSLLAGEETQYFGPGTRLLVL.

The V call is TRBV28, the J call TRBJ1-4; 8 bases line up with TRBD1. Germline-derived CDR1 and CDR2 are MDHEN and SYDVKM. The ends lost 5 bases at V and 8 bases at J; junction bases unmatched: 10. The CDR3 runs 15 residues. The CDR3 reads CASSGTGKQKEKLFF. The CDR3 DNA reads TGTGCCAGCAGTGGGACAGGAAAACAAAAGGAAAAACTGTTTTTT.

The CDR3 DNA follows: TGCGCCAGCAGACATGGGGGACCTAACTATGGCTACACCTTC. Protein product: CASRHGGPNYGYTF. V gene TRBV4-1 combines with J gene TRBJ1-2; TRBD1 is a possible D gene (5 bases). V was clipped by 6 bases and J by 0 bases, with 11 bases between them. Germline CDR1 reads MGHRA; CDR2 reads YSYEKL. The CDR3 has 14 residues.

The chain couples TRBV28 to TRBJ1-1, with a tentative D call TRBD1 (5 bases). V shed 5 bases and J shed 10 bases, with 17 bases lying between them. The CDR3 runs to 13 residues. From germline, CDR1 is MDHEN and CDR2 SYDVKM. Here the CDR3 reads CASSPPEGRGAFF. CDR3 in DNA: TGTGCCAGCAGTCCCCCAGAGGGGCGGGGAGCTTTCTTT.

This chain connects TRBV10-3 to TRBJ2-3; D not certain. V was cut by 7 bases and J by 9 bases, with 17 bases left in between. The CDR3 runs 13 residues. Germline loops: CDR1 ENHRY, CDR2 SYGVKD. The CDR3 coding sequence is TGTGCCATCAATATCGGTCCCGGTGAAACGCAGTATTTT. This sequence encodes CAINIGPGETQYF.

V is TRBV28 and J is TRBJ1-5; 7 bases are a match to TRBD1. The length of the CDR3 is 13 residues. Germline V gene data show CDR1 as MDHEN and CDR2 as SYDVKM. Losses at the gene ends were 7 bases for V and 5 bases for J; bases not matched to a gene: 5. The CDR3 loop is CASTGDSYQPQHF. Here the CDR3 DNA reads TGTGCCAGCACGGGGGACAGCTATCAGCCCCAGCATTTT. Full variable domain (missing parts from reference TRBV28 and TRBJ1-5): DVKVTQSSRYLVKRTGEKVFLECVQDMDHENMFWYRQDPGLGLRLIYFSYDVKMKEKGDIPEGYSVSREKKERFSLILESASTNQTSMYLCASTGDSYQPQHFGDGTRLSIL.

The chain combines TRBV28 with TRBJ2-7; D is ambiguous. Germline CDR1 MDHEN, CDR2 SYDVKM. This CDR3 region has 13 residues. Trimming pared 5 bases from V and 7 bases from J, leaving 15 bases between. The CDR3 sequence is CASSPPGTREQYF. In nucleotides, the CDR3 is TGTGCCAGCAGTCCGCCTGGAACTCGGGAGCAGTACTTC.

The rearrangement uses TRBV28 and TRBJ2-7; a weak D match, TRBD2 (6 bases). Germline CDR1 reads MDHEN; CDR2 reads SYDVKM. The CDR3 is made up of 16 amino acids. V was pared by 5 bases and J by 3 bases, with 20 bases between. CDR3 sequence reads: CASSPPGGGPHYEQYF. CDR3 in DNA: TGTGCCAGCAGTCCACCAGGAGGAGGGCCCCACTACGAGCAGTACTTC.

The V and J genes are TRBV2 and TRBJ2-5, with D unresolved. V gave up 6 bases and J gave up 3 bases, with 8 bases separating them. The length of the CDR3 is 12 residues. CDR1 and CDR2 from the germline V gene are SNHLY and FYNNEI. The CDR3, as DNA: TGTGCCAGCAGGGGCTTGAAAGAGACCCAGTACTTC. This gives the protein CASRGLKETQYF.

The chain combines TRBV27 with TRBJ1-1; tentatively, D is TRBD1 (5 bases). This CDR3 region has 15 residues. Trimming stripped 4 bases from V and 6 bases from J, with 18 bases between. Germline V gives CDR1 MNHEY, CDR2 SMNVEV (reference sequence). The CDR3 nucleotides read TGTGCCAGCAGTTCCTGGACCTCGGGGACCCCTGAAGCTTTCTTT. It is translated as CASSSWTSGTPEAFF.

This rearrangement joins TRBV5-6 to TRBJ2-5; D call uncertain. V was clipped by 1 base and J by 2 bases, with 6 bases between them. This CDR3 is built from 13 residues. Germline V gives CDR1 SGHDT, CDR2 YYEEEE. CDR3 sequence: CASSLNLQETQYF. CDR3 sequence (DNA): TGTGCCAGCAGCTTGAACTTGCAAGAGACCCAGTACTTC.

With regard to this clone: Different DNA sequences within this sample yield the same CDR3. The chain employs TRBV11-3 and TRBJ2-7, with 7 bases lining up with TRBD1. The germline V gene has CDR1 SGHNT and CDR2 YENEEA. This CDR3 comprises 13 residues. V trimming: 3 bases; J trimming: 3 bases; junction bases outside the gene matches: 2. CDR3 sequence reads: CASSLRTGYEQYF. The CDR3 DNA follows: TGTGCCAGCAGCTTGCGGACAGGCTACGAGCAGTACTTC.

This sequence joins TRBV28 and TRBJ1-5; 8 bases agree with TRBD1. CDR3 length equals 15 residues. Germline V gene lookup returns CDR1 MDHEN and CDR2 SYDVKM. V shed 5 bases, J shed 4 bases, and the junction held 7 bases outside the gene matches. The CDR3 sequence is CASSPATGVNQPQHF. As DNA, the CDR3 is TGTGCCAGCAGTCCGGCGACAGGGGTTAATCAGCCCCAGCATTTT.

The V gene is TRBV5-1, the J gene TRBJ2-3, with TRBD2 matching 7 bases. The V gene's germline CDR1 is SGHRS and CDR2 YFSETQ. This CDR3 region has 14 residues. V lost 4 bases to trimming and J lost 6 bases; unmatched junction nucleotides: 8. The CDR3 DNA reads as TGCGCCAGCAGCACCGGACTAGTTCTGGATACGCAGTATTTT. Its protein product is CASSTGLVLDTQYF.

The chain has TRBV5-1 and TRBJ2-1; unclear D gene. Trimming left V 5 bases short and J 7 bases short, with 16 bases between. CDR1 and CDR2 from the germline V gene are SGHRS and YFSETQ. The CDR3 spans 14 residues. CDR3 sequence reads: CASSSKVSPNEQFF. The CDR3 nucleotides read TGCGCCAGCAGTTCTAAGGTATCCCCTAATGAGCAGTTCTTC.

The rearrangement uses TRBV18 and TRBJ1-1; D possibly corresponds to TRBD1 (5 bases). V was trimmed by 2 bases and J by 3 bases, leaving 13 bases between them. CDR1 is KGHSH, CDR2 LQKENI, per germline. The CDR3 spans 15 residues. In DNA form, the CDR3 reads TGTGCCAGCTCACCAGGAGGGACCCGGGACACTGAAGCTTTCTTT. Protein product: CASSPGGTRDTEAFF.

The table lists this clone with a count of one. The V gene is TRBV11-3, the J gene TRBJ1-4; D is unresolved. Germline V lookup: CDR1 SGHNT, CDR2 YENEEA. V shed 4 bases and J shed 8 bases, with 17 bases lying between them. The CDR3 is 15 amino acids. The CDR3 sequence is CASSSQRRLGEKLFF. In DNA form, the CDR3 reads TGTGCCAGCAGCTCTCAGCGACGGCTGGGCGAAAAACTGTTTTTT.